The 15 T cell receptor beta chains in this list originate from one sample, sequenced in a study of T-cell reconstitution after alpha-beta-depleted transplantation in children. Using unique molecular identifiers, the investigators prepared the TCRbeta library. TCRdb analysed the PCR reads with MiXCR anew, one entry per CDR3 protein. The table has a few hundred thousand distinct CDR3 sequences, around 9.1% seen once. The source material was PBMCs, sampled before TCRalphabeta/CD19-depleted stem cell transplant. All receptors derive from a boy younger than two with acute myeloid leukemia, due to receive a stem cell transplant.

The rearrangement links TRBV28 to TRBJ2-7; D is unresolved. V shed 8 bases and J shed 3 bases, with 14 bases lying between them. Germline V lookup: CDR1 MDHEN, CDR2 SYDVKM. The CDR3 length is 13 residues. The CDR3 loop reads CASYSPTGYEQYF. In DNA form, the CDR3 reads TGTGCCAGCTATTCTCCGACGGGCTACGAGCAGTACTTC.

This clonotype appeared a few times. The rearrangement links TRBV27 to TRBJ2-2, with D perhaps TRBD1 or TRBD2 (6 bases each). Trimming took off 2 bases at V and 3 bases at J, with 19 bases between the two ends. The CDR3 has 18 amino acids. Germline loops: CDR1 MNHEY, CDR2 SMNVEV (reference sequence). The CDR3 nucleotides read TGTGCCAGCAGTTTAGGGGGGCCGTCCTTTTCGGACACCGGGGAGCTGTTTTTT. Protein sequence: CASSLGGPSFSDTGELFF.

The chain links TRBV6-1 to TRBJ2-5, with D perhaps given as TRBD1 or TRBD2 (5 bases each). Trimming removed 5 bases at V and 0 bases at J, with 13 bases between. The germline gives CDR1 MNHNS, CDR2 SASEGT. The CDR3 consists of 15 residues. The CDR3 sequence: CASSIWDQYQETQYF. The CDR3 DNA reads TGTGCCAGCAGTATATGGGACCAGTACCAAGAGACCCAGTACTTC.

The chain employs TRBV19 and TRBJ2-7; the D call may be TRBD1 or TRBD2 (5 bases each). Germline V gives CDR1 LNHDA, CDR2 SQIVND (reference sequence). V was shortened by 3 bases and J by 3 bases, with 15 bases between the two germline ends. CDR3 length equals 15 residues. The CDR3 protein is CASSMGRDRLYEQYF. CDR3 in DNA: TGTGCCAGTAGTATGGGCCGGGACCGCCTCTACGAGCAGTACTTC.

This clonotype appeared many times. The chain employs TRBV28 and TRBJ1-2; a weak D match, TRBD1 (5 bases). The CDR3 is 12 amino acids. The V end lost 11 bases, the J end lost 4 bases, and 14 bases lay between the germline ends. Germline values: CDR1 MDHEN, CDR2 SYDVKM. The CDR3 DNA follows: TGTGCCGCCTTGACAGTTCCCTATGGCTACACCTTC. Residues: CAALTVPYGYTF.

Points on this clonotype: One base away lies a much larger clone, so this may be a sequencing read error. V is TRBV5-1 and J is TRBJ2-7; D is possibly TRBD1 (7 bases). Trimming pared 0 bases from V and 2 bases from J, leaving 18 bases between. The CDR3 consists of 17 residues. CDR1 and CDR2 (germline): SGHRS, YFSETQ. The CDR3 loop reads CASSLAWTGGIPYEQYF. CDR3 bases: TGCGCCAGCAGCTTGGCCTGGACAGGAGGGATCCCCTACGAGCAGTACTTC.

There are a few counts of this clonotype. V gene TRBV19 combines with J gene TRBJ2-5; the D call may be TRBD1 or TRBD2 (5 bases each). CDR3 size: 12 residues. Between the trimmed V and J ends, which lost 5 bases and 5 bases, there was a span of 9 bases. Looked up from germline, CDR1 is LNHDA and CDR2 is SQIVND (reference sequence). This CDR3 is CASSPGRETQYF. CDR3 sequence (DNA): TGTGCCAGTAGTCCGGGGCGTGAGACCCAGTACTTC.

This clonotype was observed at least ten times. This sequence joins TRBV27 and TRBJ2-2, with TRBD2 identical over 10 bases. CDR1 and CDR2 (germline): MNHEY, SMNVEV (reference sequence). This CDR3 has 15 residues. With V trimmed by 5 bases and J by 7 bases, 7 bases remained unmatched. The CDR3 DNA follows: TGTGCCAGCAGTCTACTAGCGGGGAGGCGCGGGGAGCTGTTTTTT. Translation gives CASSLLAGRRGELFF.

This clonotype was counted many times. This chain links TRBV5-1 with TRBJ2-1, with 15 bases lining up with TRBD2. The CDR3 has 15 residues. Trimming removed 7 bases from V and 7 bases from J; junction bases left unmatched: 6. Germline-derived CDR1 and CDR2 are SGHRS and YFSETQ. This chain's CDR3 is CASGYGLAGGNEQFF. The CDR3 nucleotides are TGCGCCAGCGGATACGGACTAGCGGGAGGGAATGAGCAGTTCTTC.

This clonotype has a count of ten or more. This rearrangement joins TRBV25-1 to TRBJ1-4, with a possible D match to TRBD1 (5 bases). Germline assignment: CDR1 MGHDK and CDR2 SYGVNS. The CDR3 runs 15 residues. Trimming cost V 2 bases and J 6 bases, with 13 bases left between them. The CDR3 region is CASSENPGVDEKLFF. The CDR3 nucleotides are TGTGCCAGCAGTGAAAATCCGGGGGTGGATGAAAAACTGTTTTTT.

This clonotype was counted at least ten times. The J gene is TRBJ1-2, the V gene TRBV20-1; unclear D gene. Germline V gene sequence: CDR1 DFQATT, CDR2 SNEGSKA (reference sequence). V dropped 5 bases and J dropped 0 bases, with 19 bases sitting between them. The CDR3 is 16 residues long. In DNA, the CDR3 is TGCAGTGCTTCCCTCCCTCGCGGGGAGCCTAACTATGGCTACACCTTC. Residues: CSASLPRGEPNYGYTF.

The chain combines TRBV7-3 with TRBJ2-2; 10 bases agree with TRBD2. The ends lost 5 bases at V and 2 bases at J; junction bases unmatched: 5. The CDR3 totals 16 residues. CDR1 and CDR2 (germline): SGHTA, FQGTGA. DNA of the CDR3: TGTGCCAGCAGCCTACGGACTAGCGGCAACACCGGGGAGCTGTTTTTT. It specifies CASSLRTSGNTGELFF.

There are a few counts of this clonotype. The chain carries TRBV7-3 and TRBJ2-1, with 10 bases aligning to TRBD1. CDR3 length: 15 residues. With V trimmed by 2 bases and J by 7 bases, 5 bases remained unmatched. Germline CDR1 reads SGHTA; CDR2 reads FQGTGA. In DNA form, the CDR3 reads TGTGCCAGCAGCTTAGGACAGGGGGTGATAAATGAGCAGTTCTTC. Amino acids: CASSLGQGVINEQFF.

This clonotype was counted many times. The chain carries TRBV3-1 and TRBJ1-2, with D possibly matching TRBD1 (6 bases). Germline V CDR1 and CDR2: LGHDT, YNNKEL (reference sequence). This CDR3 comprises 15 residues. V was trimmed by 2 bases and J by 3 bases, leaving 13 bases between them. CDR3: CASSQKSGVYYGYTF. The DNA for the CDR3 is TGTGCCAGCAGCCAAAAATCAGGGGTGTACTATGGCTACACCTTC.

At least ten counts were recorded for this clonotype. The chain is built from TRBV11-1 and TRBJ2-7; no clear D. Germline loops: CDR1 SGHAT, CDR2 FQDESV (reference sequence). The germline V and J ends were trimmed by 3 bases and 6 bases, with 9 bases remaining between them. The CDR3 is made up of 12 amino acids. The CDR3 region has the DNA TGTGCCAGCAGCTTTCAGACAAGCGAGCAGTACTTC. Translated: CASSFQTSEQYF.